These T cell receptor beta chains were read from a single sample in a study of beta chain features in type 1 diabetes. The assay was immunoSEQ multiplex PCR, and TCRdb's table has in-frame clones only and misses some. This sample has around 500,000 clones; over 9.5% occur once, and the top ten carry less than 0.06%. Sequencing was carried out using naive CD4+ T cells from blood. These receptors came from a woman aged 18-29 years in good health. The CDR3 runs from the conserved cysteine through the conserved F or W. A D gene is named only where the DNA matches it firmly. Only some rows state a clone size, as once, few, many or a class for expanded clones.

d_gene: -; j_gene: TRBJ1-5; v_gene: TRBV4-1; abundance: -; len: 16; CDR3aa: CASSQPSLGTNQPQHF; CDR3nt: TGCGCCAGCAGCCAACCCTCTCTAGGGACCAATCAGCCCCAGCATTTT
d_gene: -; j_gene: TRBJ2-5; v_gene: TRBV6-1; abundance: -; len: 13; CDR3aa: CASGGRPAETQYF; CDR3nt: TGTGCCAGCGGAGGCAGACCAGCAGAGACCCAGTACTTC
d_gene: TRBD1; j_gene: TRBJ2-5; v_gene: TRBV18; abundance: -; len: 15; CDR3aa: CASSQNQGVEETQYF; CDR3nt: TGTGCCAGCTCACAGAACCAGGGGGTGGAAGAGACCCAGTACTTC
d_gene: TRBD1; j_gene: TRBJ2-3; v_gene: TRBV30; abundance: -; len: 14; CDR3aa: CAWNGQGIISTQYF; CDR3nt: TGTGCCTGGAACGGACAGGGTATCATCTCCACGCAGTATTTT
d_gene: -; j_gene: TRBJ2-1; v_gene: TRBV5-4; abundance: -; len: 15; CDR3aa: CASSSERALYNEQFF; CDR3nt: TGTGCCAGCAGCTCGGAAAGAGCGCTGTACAATGAGCAGTTCTTC
d_gene: -; j_gene: TRBJ2-3; v_gene: TRBV9; abundance: -; len: 15; CDR3aa: CASSVLGGKVDTQYF; CDR3nt: TGTGCCAGCAGCGTACTGGGCGGGAAGGTGGATACGCAGTATTTT
d_gene: -; j_gene: TRBJ2-1; v_gene: TRBV4-3; abundance: few; len: 17; CDR3aa: CASSLGPLRAYSNEQFF; CDR3nt: TGCGCCAGCAGCCTAGGGCCACTCCGGGCCTACTCCAATGAGCAGTTCTTC
d_gene: -; j_gene: TRBJ1-2; v_gene: TRBV5-1; abundance: -; len: 13; CDR3aa: CASSLAEPHGYTF; CDR3nt: TGCGCCAGCAGCTTGGCCGAGCCCCACGGCTACACCTTC
d_gene: -; j_gene: TRBJ2-6; v_gene: TRBV27; abundance: few; len: 17; CDR3aa: CASSLSLRSAGANVLTF; CDR3nt: TGTGCCAGCAGTTTATCCCTCCGGTCTGCTGGGGCCAACGTCCTGACTTTC
d_gene: -; j_gene: TRBJ2-5; v_gene: TRBV18; abundance: -; len: 12; CDR3aa: CASSPEGETQYF; CDR3nt: TGTGCCAGCTCACCGGAGGGGGAGACCCAGTACTTC